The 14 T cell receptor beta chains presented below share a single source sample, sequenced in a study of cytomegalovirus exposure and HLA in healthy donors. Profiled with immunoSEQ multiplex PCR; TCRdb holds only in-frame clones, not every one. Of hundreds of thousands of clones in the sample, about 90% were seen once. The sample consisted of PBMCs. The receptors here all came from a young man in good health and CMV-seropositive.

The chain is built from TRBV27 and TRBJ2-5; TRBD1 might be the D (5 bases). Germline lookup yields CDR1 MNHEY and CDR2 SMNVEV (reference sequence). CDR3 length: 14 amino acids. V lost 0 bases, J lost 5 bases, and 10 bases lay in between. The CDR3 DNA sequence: TGTGCCAGCAGTTTATCATGGCAGGGTGAGACCCAGTACTTC. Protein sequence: CASSLSWQGETQYF.

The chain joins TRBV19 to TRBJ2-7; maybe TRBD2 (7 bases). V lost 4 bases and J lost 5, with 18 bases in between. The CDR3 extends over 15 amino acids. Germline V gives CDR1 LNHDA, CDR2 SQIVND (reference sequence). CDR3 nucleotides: TGTGCCAGTAGTACGACAAGGGGGGGGAGTCACGAGCAGTACTTC. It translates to CASSTTRGGSHEQYF. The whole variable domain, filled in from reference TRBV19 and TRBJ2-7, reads DGGITQSPKYLFRKEGQNVTLSCEQNLNHDAMYWYRQDPGQGLRLIYYSQIVNDFQKGDIAEGYSVSREKKESFPLTVTSAQKNPTAFYLCASSTTRGGSHEQYFGPGTRLTVT.

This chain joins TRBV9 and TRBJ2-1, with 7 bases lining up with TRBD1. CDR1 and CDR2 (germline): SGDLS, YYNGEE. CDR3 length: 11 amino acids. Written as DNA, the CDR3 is TGTTTAGGGGGCTCCCCCAACGAGCAGTTCTTC. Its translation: CLGGSPNEQFF.

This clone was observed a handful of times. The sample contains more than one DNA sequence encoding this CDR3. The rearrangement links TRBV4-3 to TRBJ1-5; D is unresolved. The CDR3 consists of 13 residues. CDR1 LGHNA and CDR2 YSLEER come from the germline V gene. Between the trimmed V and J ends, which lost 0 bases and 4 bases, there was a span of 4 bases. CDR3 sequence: CASSQDRNQPQHF. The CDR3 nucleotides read TGCGCCAGCAGCCAAGACAGGAATCAGCCCCAGCATTTT.

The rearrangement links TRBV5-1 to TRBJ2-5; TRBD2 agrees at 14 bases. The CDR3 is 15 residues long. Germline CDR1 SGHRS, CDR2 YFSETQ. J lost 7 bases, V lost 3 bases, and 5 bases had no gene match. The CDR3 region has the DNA TGCGCCAGCAGCTCGACTAGCGGGAGGGGGGGGACCCAGTACTTC. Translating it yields CASSSTSGRGGTQYF.

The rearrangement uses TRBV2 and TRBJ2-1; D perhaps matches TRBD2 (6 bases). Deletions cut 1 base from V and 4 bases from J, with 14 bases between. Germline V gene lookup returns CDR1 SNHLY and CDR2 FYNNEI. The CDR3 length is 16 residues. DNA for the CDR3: TGTGCCAGCAGTGAAGAGTCCCAGCGGGCTTACAATGAGCAGTTCTTC. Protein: CASSEESQRAYNEQFF. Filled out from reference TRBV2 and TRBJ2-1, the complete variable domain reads EPEVTQTPSHQVTQMGQEVILRCVPISNHLYFYWYRQILGQKVEFLVSFYNNEISEKSEIFDDQFSVERPDGSNFTLKIRSTKLEDSAMYFCASSEESQRAYNEQFFGPGTRLTVL.

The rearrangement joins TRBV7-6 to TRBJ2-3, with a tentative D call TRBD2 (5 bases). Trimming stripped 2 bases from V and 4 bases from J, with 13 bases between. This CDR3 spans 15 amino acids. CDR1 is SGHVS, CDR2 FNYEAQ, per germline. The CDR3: CASSLSPGGADTQYF. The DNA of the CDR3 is TGTGCCAGCAGCTTATCCCCCGGAGGCGCAGATACGCAGTATTTT.

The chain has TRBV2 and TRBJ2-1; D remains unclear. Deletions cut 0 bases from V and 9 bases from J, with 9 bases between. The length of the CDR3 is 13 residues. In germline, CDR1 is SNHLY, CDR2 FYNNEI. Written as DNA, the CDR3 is TGTGCCAGCAGTGAAGCGCTCTTAGGTGAGCAGTTCTTC. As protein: CASSEALLGEQFF.

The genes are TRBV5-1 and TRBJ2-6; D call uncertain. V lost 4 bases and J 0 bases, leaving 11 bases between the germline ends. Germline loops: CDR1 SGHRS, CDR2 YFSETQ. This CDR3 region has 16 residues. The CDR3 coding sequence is TGCGCCAGCAGCCCTGGGGTCTTCTCTGGGGCCAACGTCCTGACTTTC. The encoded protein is CASSPGVFSGANVLTF.

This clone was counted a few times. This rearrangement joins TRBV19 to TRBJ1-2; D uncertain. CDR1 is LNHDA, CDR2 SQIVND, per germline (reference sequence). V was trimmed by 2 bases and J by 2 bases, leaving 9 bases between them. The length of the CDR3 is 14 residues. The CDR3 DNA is TGTGCCAGTAGTATATGGAACATGAACTATGGCTACACCTTC. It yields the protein CASSIWNMNYGYTF.

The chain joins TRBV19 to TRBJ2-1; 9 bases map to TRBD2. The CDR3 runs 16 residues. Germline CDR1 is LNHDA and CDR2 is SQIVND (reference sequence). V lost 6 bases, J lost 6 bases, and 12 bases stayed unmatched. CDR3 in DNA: TGTGCCAGTAGGGATGGACTAGCGCTGGGGTCCAATGAGCAGTTCTTC. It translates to CASRDGLALGSNEQFF.

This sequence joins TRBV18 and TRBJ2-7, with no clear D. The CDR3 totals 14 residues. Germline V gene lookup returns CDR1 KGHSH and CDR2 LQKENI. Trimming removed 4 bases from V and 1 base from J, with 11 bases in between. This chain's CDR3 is CASSLYTTSYEQYF. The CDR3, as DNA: TGTGCCAGCTCACTATATACGACGTCCTACGAGCAGTACTTC.

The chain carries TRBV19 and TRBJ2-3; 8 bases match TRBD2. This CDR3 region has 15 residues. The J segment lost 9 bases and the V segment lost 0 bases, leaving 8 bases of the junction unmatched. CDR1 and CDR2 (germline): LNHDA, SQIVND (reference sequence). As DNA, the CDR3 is TGTGCCAGTAGTATAGATCAGCGGGGGCTGGGGACGCAGTATTTT. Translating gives CASSIDQRGLGTQYF.

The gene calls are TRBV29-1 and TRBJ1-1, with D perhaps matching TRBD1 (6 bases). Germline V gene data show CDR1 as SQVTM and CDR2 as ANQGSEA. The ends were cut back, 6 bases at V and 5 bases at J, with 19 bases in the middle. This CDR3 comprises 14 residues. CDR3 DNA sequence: TGCAGCGTGAGTCCAGGGGTTGGATGGACTGAAGCTTTCTTT. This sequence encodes CSVSPGVGWTEAFF.